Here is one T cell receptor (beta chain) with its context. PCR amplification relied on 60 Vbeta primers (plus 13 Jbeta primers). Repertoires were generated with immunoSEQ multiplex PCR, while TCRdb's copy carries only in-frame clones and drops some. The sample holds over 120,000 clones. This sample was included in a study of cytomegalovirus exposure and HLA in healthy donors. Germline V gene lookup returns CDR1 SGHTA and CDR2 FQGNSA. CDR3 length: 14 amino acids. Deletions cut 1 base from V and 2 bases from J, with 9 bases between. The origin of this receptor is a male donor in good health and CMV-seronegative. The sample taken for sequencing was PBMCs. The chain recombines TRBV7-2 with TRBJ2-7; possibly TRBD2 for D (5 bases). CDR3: CASSLEDSTYEQYF. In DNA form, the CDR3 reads TGTGCCAGCAGCTTAGAGGACTCTACCTACGAGCAGTACTTC.